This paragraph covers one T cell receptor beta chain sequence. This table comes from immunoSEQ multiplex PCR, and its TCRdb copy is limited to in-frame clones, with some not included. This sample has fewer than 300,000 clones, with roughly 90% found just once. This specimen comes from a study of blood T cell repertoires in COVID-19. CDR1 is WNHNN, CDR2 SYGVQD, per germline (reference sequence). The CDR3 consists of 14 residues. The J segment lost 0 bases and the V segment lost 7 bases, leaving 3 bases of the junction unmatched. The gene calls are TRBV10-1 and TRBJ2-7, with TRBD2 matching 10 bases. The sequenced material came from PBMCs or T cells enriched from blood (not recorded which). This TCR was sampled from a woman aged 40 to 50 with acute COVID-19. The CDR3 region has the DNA TGCGCCAGCACGGGACTAGCGAGCTCCTACGAGCAGTACTTC. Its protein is CASTGLASSYEQYF.